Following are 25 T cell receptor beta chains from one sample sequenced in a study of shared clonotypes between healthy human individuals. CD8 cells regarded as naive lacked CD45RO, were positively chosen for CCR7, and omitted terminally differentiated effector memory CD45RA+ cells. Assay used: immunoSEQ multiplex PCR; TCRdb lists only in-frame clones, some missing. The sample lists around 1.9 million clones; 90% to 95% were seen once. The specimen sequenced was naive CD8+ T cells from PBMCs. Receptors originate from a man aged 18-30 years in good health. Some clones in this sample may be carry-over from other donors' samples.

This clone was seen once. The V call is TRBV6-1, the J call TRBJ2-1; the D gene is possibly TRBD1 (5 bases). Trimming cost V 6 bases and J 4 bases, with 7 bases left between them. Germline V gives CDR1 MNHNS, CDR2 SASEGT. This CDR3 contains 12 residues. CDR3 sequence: CASRTGYNEQFF. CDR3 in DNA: TGTGCCAGCAGAACAGGATACAATGAGCAGTTCTTC.

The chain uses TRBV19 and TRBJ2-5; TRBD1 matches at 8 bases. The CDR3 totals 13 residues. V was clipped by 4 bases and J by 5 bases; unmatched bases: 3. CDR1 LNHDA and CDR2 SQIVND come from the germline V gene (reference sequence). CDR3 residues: CASSTGGLETQYF. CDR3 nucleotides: TGTGCCAGTAGTACAGGGGGCTTGGAGACCCAGTACTTC.

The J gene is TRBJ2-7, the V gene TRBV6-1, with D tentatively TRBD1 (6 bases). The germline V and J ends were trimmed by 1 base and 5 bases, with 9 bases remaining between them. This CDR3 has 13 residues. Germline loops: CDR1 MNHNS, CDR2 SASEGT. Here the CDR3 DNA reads TGTGCCAGCAGTGAAGTACAGGGTGACGAGCAGTACTTC. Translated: CASSEVQGDEQYF.

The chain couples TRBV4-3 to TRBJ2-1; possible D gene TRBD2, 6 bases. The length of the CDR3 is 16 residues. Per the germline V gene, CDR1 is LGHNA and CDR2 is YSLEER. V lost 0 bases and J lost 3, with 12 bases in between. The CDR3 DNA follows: TGCGCCAGCAGCCAAGATTCAGCGGGCGTCTACAATGAGCAGTTCTTC. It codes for CASSQDSAGVYNEQFF.

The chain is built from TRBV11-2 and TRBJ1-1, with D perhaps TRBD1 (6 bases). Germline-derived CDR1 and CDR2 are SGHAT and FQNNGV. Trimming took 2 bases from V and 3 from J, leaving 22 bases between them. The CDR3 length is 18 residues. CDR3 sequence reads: CASSLRGRGETRDTEAFF. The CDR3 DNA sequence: TGTGCCAGCAGCTTAAGGGGTAGGGGGGAGACTCGCGACACTGAAGCTTTCTTT. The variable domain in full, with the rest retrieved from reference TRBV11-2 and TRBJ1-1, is EAGVAQSPRYKIIEKRQSVAFWCNPISGHATLYWYQQILGQGPKLLIQFQNNGVVDDSQLPKDRFSAERLKGVDSTLKIQPAKLEDSAVYLCASSLRGRGETRDTEAFFGQGTRLTVV.

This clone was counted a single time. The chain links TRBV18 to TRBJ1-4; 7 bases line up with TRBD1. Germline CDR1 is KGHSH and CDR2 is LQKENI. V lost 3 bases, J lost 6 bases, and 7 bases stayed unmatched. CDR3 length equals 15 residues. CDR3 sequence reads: CASSPNRGGDEKLFF. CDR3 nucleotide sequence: TGTGCCAGCTCACCTAACAGGGGAGGGGATGAAAAACTGTTTTTT.

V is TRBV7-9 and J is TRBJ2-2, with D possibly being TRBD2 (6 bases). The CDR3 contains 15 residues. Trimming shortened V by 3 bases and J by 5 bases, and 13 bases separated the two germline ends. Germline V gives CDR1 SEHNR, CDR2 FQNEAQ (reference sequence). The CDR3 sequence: CASSLGGAPTGELFF. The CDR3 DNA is TGTGCCAGCAGCTTGGGGGGAGCCCCTACCGGGGAGCTGTTTTTT.

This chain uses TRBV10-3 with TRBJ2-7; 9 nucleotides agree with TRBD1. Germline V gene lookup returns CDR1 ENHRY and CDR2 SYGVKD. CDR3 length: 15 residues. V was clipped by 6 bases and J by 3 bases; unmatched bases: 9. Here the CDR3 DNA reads TGTGCCATCAGCGAAACCGGGACAGGGTTCTACGAGCAGTACTTC. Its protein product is CAISETGTGFYEQYF.

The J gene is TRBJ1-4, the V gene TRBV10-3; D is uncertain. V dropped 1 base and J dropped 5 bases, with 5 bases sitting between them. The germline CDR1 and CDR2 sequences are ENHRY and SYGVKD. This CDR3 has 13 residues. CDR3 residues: CAISEYLNEKLFF. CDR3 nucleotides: TGTGCCATCAGTGAGTACCTGAATGAAAAACTGTTTTTT.

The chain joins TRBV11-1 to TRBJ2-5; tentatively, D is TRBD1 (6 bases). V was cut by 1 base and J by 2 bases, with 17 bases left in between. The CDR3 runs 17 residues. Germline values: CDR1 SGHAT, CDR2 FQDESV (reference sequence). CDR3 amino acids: CASSLVGTTLGQETQYF. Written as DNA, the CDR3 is TGTGCCAGCAGCTTAGTGGGGACAACCCTCGGGCAAGAGACCCAGTACTTC.

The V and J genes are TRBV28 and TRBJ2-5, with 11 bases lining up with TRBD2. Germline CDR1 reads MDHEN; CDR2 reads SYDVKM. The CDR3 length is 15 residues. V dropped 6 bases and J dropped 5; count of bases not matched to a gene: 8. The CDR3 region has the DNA TGTGCCAGCAGCCTATCTAGCGGGGGGTGGGAGACCCAGTACTTC. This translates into CASSLSSGGWETQYF.

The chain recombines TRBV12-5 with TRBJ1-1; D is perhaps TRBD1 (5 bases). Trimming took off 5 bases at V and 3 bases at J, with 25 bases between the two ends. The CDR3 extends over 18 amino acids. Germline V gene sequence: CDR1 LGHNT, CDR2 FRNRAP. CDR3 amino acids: CASGMGTSGGRFYTEAFF. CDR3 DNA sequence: TGTGCTAGTGGTATGGGAACCTCCGGGGGTCGGTTTTACACTGAAGCTTTCTTT.

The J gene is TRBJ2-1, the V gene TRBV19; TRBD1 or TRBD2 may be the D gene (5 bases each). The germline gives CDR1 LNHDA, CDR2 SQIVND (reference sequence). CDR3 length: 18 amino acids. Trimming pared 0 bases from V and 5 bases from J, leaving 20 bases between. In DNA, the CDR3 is TGTGCCAGTAGTATAGATTCCCGTATCGGGGCGGCACACAATGAGCAGTTCTTC. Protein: CASSIDSRIGAAHNEQFF.

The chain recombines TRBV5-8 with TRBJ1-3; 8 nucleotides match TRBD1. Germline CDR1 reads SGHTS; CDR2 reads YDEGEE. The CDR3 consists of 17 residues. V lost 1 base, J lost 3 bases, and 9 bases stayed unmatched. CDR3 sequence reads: CASSLRGAGGFGNTIYF. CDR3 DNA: TGTGCCAGCAGCTTGCGTGGGGCAGGGGGCTTTGGAAACACCATATATTTT.

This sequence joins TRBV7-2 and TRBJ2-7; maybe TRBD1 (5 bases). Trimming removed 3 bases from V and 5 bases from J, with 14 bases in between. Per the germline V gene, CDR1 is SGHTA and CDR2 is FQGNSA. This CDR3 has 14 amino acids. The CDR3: CASSFSGWANEQYF. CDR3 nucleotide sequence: TGTGCCAGCAGCTTCTCAGGGTGGGCCAACGAGCAGTACTTC.

CDR3 coding DNA: TGTGCCTGGAGCGTAGGACCGGGCTTTAATGAAAAACTGTTTTTT. Its protein is CAWSVGPGFNEKLFF. The rearrangement joins TRBV30 to TRBJ1-4; no clear D. This CDR3 is built from 15 residues. Trimming pared 3 bases from V and 4 bases from J, leaving 15 bases between. The V gene's germline CDR1 is GTSNPN and CDR2 SVGIG (reference sequence).

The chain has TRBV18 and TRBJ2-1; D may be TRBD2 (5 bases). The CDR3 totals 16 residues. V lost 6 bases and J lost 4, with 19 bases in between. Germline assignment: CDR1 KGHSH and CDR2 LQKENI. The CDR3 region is CASSAYRADQYNEQFF. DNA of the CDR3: TGTGCCAGCTCCGCATACAGAGCGGACCAATACAATGAGCAGTTCTTC.

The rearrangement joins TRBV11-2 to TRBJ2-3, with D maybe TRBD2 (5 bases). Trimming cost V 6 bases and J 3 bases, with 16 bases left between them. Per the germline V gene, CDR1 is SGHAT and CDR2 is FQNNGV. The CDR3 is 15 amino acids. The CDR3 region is CASRGRKAVTDTQYF. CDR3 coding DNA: TGTGCCAGCAGGGGGAGAAAGGCTGTAACAGATACGCAGTATTTT.

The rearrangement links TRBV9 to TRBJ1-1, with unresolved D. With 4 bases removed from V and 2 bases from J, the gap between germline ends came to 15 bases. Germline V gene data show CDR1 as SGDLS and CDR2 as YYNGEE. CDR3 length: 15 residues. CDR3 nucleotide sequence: TGTGCCAGCAGCCCCTTTACAGAGTTAAACACTGAAGCTTTCTTT. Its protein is CASSPFTELNTEAFF.

The CDR3 loop is CSVSIERTSTDTQYF. The CDR3 region has the DNA TGCAGCGTTTCCATTGAAAGGACTAGCACAGATACGCAGTATTTT. The genes are TRBV29-1 and TRBJ2-3, with a weak D call TRBD2 (5 bases). V lost 5 bases and J lost 0, with 15 bases in between. The CDR3 is 15 amino acids. Germline V gene lookup returns CDR1 SQVTM and CDR2 ANQGSEA.

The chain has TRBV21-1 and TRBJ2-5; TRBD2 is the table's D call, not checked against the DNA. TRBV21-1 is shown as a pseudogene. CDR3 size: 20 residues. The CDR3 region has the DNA TGTGCCAGCAGCAATAGGGCGGGACTAGCGGGACCAACGGGACAAGAGACCCAGTACTTC. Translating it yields CASSNRAGLAGPTGQETQYF.

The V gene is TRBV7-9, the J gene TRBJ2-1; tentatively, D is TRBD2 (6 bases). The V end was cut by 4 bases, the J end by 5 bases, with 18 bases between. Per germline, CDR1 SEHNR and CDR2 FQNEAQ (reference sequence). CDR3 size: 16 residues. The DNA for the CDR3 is TGTGCCAGCAGCTCCGCCCGGGACTCTACTCACAATGAGCAGTTCTTC. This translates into CASSSARDSTHNEQFF.

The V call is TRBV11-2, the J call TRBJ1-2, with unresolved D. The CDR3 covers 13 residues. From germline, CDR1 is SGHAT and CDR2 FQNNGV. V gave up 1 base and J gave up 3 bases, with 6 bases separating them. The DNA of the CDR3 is TGTGCCAGCAGCTTAGGGAACCACTATGGCTACACCTTC. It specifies CASSLGNHYGYTF.

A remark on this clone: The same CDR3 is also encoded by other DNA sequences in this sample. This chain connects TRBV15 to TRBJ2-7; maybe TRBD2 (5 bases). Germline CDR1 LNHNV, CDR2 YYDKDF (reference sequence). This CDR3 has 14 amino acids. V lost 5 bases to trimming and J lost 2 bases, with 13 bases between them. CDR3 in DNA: TGTGCCACCAGCGCTGGCGGGCTTACCTACGAGCAGTACTTC. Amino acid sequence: CATSAGGLTYEQYF.

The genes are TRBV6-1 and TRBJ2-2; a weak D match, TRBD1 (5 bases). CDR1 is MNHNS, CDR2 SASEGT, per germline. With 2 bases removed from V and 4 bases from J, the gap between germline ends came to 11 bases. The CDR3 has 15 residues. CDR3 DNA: TGTGCCAGCAGTGAAAGGACATCCCCCACCGGGGAGCTGTTTTTT. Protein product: CASSERTSPTGELFF.